The clone carrying this T cell receptor beta chain was detected only a few times. The data originate from a study of T cell changes during pregnancy in multiple sclerosis. Germline V gives CDR1 PRHDT, CDR2 FYEKMQ (reference sequence). V dropped 5 bases and J dropped 0 bases, with 7 bases sitting between them. The CDR3 extends over 13 amino acids. Profiling relied on immunoSEQ multiplex PCR, and the TCRdb table lists in-frame clones only, not all of them. The sample lists 30,000 to 35,000 clones; around 90% were seen once. The receptor comes from a female donor in good health, enrolled as a control in a pregnancy study. The chain recombines TRBV13 with TRBJ1-1; D is ambiguous. This material consisted of CD4+ T cells from peripheral blood mononuclear cells, taken in the third trimester of pregnancy. The CDR3 loop reads CASSATLNTEAFF. The CDR3 region has the DNA TGTGCCAGCAGCGCCACACTGAACACTGAAGCTTTCTTT.